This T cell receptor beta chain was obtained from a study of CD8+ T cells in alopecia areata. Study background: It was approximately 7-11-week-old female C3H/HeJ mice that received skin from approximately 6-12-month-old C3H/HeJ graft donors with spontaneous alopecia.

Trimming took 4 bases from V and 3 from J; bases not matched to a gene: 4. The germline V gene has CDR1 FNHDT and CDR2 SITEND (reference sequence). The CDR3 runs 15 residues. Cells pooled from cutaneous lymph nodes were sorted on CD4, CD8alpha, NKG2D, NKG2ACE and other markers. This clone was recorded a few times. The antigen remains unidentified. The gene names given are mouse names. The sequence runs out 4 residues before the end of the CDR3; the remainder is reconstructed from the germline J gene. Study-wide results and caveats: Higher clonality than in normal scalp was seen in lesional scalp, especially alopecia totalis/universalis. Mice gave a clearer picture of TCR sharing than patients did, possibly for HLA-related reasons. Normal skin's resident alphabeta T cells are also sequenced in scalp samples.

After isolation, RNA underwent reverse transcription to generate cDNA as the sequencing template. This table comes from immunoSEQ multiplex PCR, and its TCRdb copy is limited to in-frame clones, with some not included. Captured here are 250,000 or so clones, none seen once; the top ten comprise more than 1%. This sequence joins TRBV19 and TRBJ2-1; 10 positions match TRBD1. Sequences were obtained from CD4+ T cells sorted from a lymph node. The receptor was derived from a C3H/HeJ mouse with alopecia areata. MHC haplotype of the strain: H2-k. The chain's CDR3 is CASSADRGRYAEQFF. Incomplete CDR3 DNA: TGTGCCAGCAGTGCCGACAGGGGGCGCTATGCT. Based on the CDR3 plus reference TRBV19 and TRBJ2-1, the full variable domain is GGIITQTPKFLIGQEGQKLTLKCQQNFNHDTMYWYRQDSGKGLRLIYYSITENDLQKGDLSEGYDASREKKSSFSLTVTSAQKNEMAVFLCASSADRGRYAEQFFGPGTRLTVL.